The rows below give T cell receptor beta chains drawn from one sample of a study of blood T cell repertoires in COVID-19. Profiling relied on immunoSEQ multiplex PCR, and the TCRdb table lists in-frame clones only, not all of them. This table has more than 90,000 clones, approximately 90% appearing once. The sample comprised peripheral blood. All receptors derive from a woman in her sixties with COVID-19, enrolled during active disease. The CDR3 runs from the conserved cysteine through the conserved F or W. A D gene is named only where the DNA matches it firmly. The size entry is marked missing in some rows and otherwise reads once, few, many or a size class.

size	V	D	J	DNA	CDR3
NA	TRBV2	NA	TRBJ1-5	TGTGCCAGCAGTGTACTCCCTTCTAGCAATCAGCCCCAGCATTTT	CASSVLPSSNQPQHF
few	TRBV29-1	TRBD1	TRBJ2-3	TGCAGCGGAAGACAGGGTTTGACAGATACGCAGTATTTT	CSGRQGLTDTQYF
NA	TRBV28	NA	TRBJ2-1	TGTGCCAGCAGTGGAGCAGGGGAAGGCTACAATGAGCAGTTCTTC	CASSGAGEGYNEQFF
NA	TRBV19	NA	TRBJ2-3	TGTGCCAGTAGTATACGATCTCGTCTCACTAGCACAGATACGCAGTATTTT	CASSIRSRLTSTDTQYF
NA	TRBV7-9	NA	TRBJ2-7	TGTGCCAGCAGCTTAGCTGGCGGGGACGAGCAGTACTTC	CASSLAGGDEQYF
NA	TRBV2	NA	TRBJ2-3	TGTGCCACCTCAGGGGAAACTAGCACAGATACGCAGTATTTT	CATSGETSTDTQYF
NA	TRBV9	TRBD1	TRBJ1-3	TGTGCCAGCAGTCGAATGGGGACAGGGGCCTTAAGAGGCTCTGGAAACACCATATATTTT	CASSRMGTGALRGSGNTIYF
NA	TRBV7-8	NA	TRBJ2-1	TGTGCCAGCAGCTTAGCGCGGCGGGAGCAGTTCTTC	CASSLARREQFF
NA	TRBV13	NA	TRBJ1-1	TGTGCCAGCAGCTTGGGGCAAGTGAACACTGAAGCTTTCTTT	CASSLGQVNTEAFF
NA	TRBV3-1/TRBV3-2	TRBD2	TRBJ2-5	TGTGCCAGCAGCCATAGGGCTAGCGGGGACCTTTCCTTGGTTTACTTC	CASSHRASGDLSLVYF
NA	TRBV2	NA	TRBJ2-1	TGTGCCAGCGGGGCCTCCAGCACAATTGAGCAGTTCTTC	CASGASSTIEQFF
NA	TRBV30	NA	TRBJ1-6	TGTGCCTGGAGTGTAAACAGTTGGAATTCACCCCTCCACTTT	CAWSVNSWNSPLHF
NA	TRBV16	TRBD1	TRBJ2-7	TGTGCCAGCAGCCAGGCCGGGACAGGGGTCGAGCAGTACTTC	CASSQAGTGVEQYF
NA	TRBV6-5	NA	TRBJ1-5	TGTGCCAGCAGTTACACCCTCTCGGGAGATCAGCCCCAGCATTTT	CASSYTLSGDQPQHF
NA	TRBV18	NA	TRBJ2-7	TGTGCCAGCTCCCTACTTTCTCTCGATTACGAGCAGTACTTC	CASSLLSLDYEQYF
NA	TRBV7-2	TRBD1	TRBJ2-5	TGTGCCAGCAGCCCACAGGGGTGGCAAGAGACCCAGTACTTC	CASSPQGWQETQYF
NA	TRBV7-3	TRBD1	TRBJ2-3	TGTGCCAGCAAACAGGGGGGCACAGATACGCAGTATTTT	CASKQGGTDTQYF
NA	TRBV7-2	TRBD1	TRBJ2-7	TGTGCCAGCAGCTTAGTGGCCGGGACAGGGGGCAGCGAGCAGTACTTC	CASSLVAGTGGSEQYF
few	TRBV29-1	TRBD1	TRBJ1-2	TGCAGCGTTGAAAATCGGGGGACAGGGGACTATGGCTACACCTTC	CSVENRGTGDYGYTF
NA	TRBV24-1	NA	TRBJ1-2	TGTGCCACCAGCTACCCTAACTATGGCTACACCTTC	CATSYPNYGYTF
once	TRBV6-1	NA	TRBJ1-3	TGTGCCAGCAGTGGCACCATTGACATCTACTCTGGAAACACCATATATTTT	CASSGTIDIYSGNTIYF
NA	TRBV12-3/TRBV12-4	NA	TRBJ1-1	TGTGCCAGCATGGGGGCACGTGACACTGAAGCTTTCTTT	CASMGARDTEAFF
NA	TRBV6-5	TRBD1	TRBJ1-1	TGTGCCAGCAGTTACTCGGACAGGGTGGACACTGAAGCTTTCTTT	CASSYSDRVDTEAFF
NA	TRBV28	NA	TRBJ2-6	TGTGCCAGCAGTTTACCCGGGGCTGGGGCCAACGTCCTGACTTTC	CASSLPGAGANVLTF
NA	TRBV5-1	NA	TRBJ1-6	TGCGCCAGCAGCATGGGGACACAGACGAATTCACCCCTCCACTTT	CASSMGTQTNSPLHF
NA	TRBV7-9	NA	TRBJ1-4	TGTGCCAGCAGCTTAGATCGGTACGAAAAACTGTTTTTT	CASSLDRYEKLFF
NA	TRBV30	NA	TRBJ1-1	TGTGCCTGGAGTGTACAAGGGGTCACTGAAGCTTTCTTT	CAWSVQGVTEAFF
once	TRBV3-1/TRBV3-2	NA	TRBJ2-7	TGTGCCAGCAGCCAAGATGGGCCAAAGCAGTACTTC	CASSQDGPKQYF
NA	TRBV4-2	NA	TRBJ2-1	TGTGCCAGCAGCTCCGGGGTGGGGTACAATGAGCAGTTCTTC	CASSSGVGYNEQFF
few	TRBV6-1	NA	TRBJ1-2	TGTGCCAGCAGTGAAGGCCAGGGCCCAGGGTATGGCTACACCTTC	CASSEGQGPGYGYTF
NA	TRBV6-5	NA	TRBJ2-2	TGTGCCAGCAGTTACTCGAGTGGTAACACCGGGGAGCTGTTTTTT	CASSYSSGNTGELFF
NA	TRBV7-2	TRBD2	TRBJ2-3	TGTGCCAGCAGCCAACTAGCGGGGGGGCTACGGGATACGCAGTATTTT	CASSQLAGGLRDTQYF
NA	TRBV5-6	TRBD2	TRBJ2-3	TGTGCCAGCAGTCGAACACTAGCGTCCTACAGCACAGATACGCAGTATTTT	CASSRTLASYSTDTQYF
NA	TRBV7-2	NA	TRBJ2-1	TGTGCCAGCAGCTCACAGGGATACAATGAGCAGTTCTTC	CASSSQGYNEQFF
NA	TRBV4-3	TRBD1	TRBJ1-2	TGCGCCAGCAGCCAGGCGGACAGGGAACGTGGCTACACCTTC	CASSQADRERGYTF
NA	TRBV5-1	NA	TRBJ1-1	TGCGCCAGCGGGCGGGACGGCTTGAACACTGAAGCTTTCTTT	CASGRDGLNTEAFF
NA	TRBV6-5	TRBD1	TRBJ2-7	TGTGCCAGCAGTTACGACAGGGGGCCCACCTACGAGCAGTACTTC	CASSYDRGPTYEQYF
NA	TRBV5-8	TRBD1	TRBJ2-1	TGTGCCAGCAGCTTAGGGACAGGGGTTTGGTACAATGAGCAGTTCTTC	CASSLGTGVWYNEQFF
NA	TRBV7-3	NA	TRBJ2-2	TGTGCCAGCAGTACCGGGACTTCCCGGACCGGGGAGCTGTTTTTT	CASSTGTSRTGELFF
NA	TRBV7-9	NA	TRBJ2-7	TGTGCCAGCAGCTTATCCGGGTACGAGCAGTACTTC	CASSLSGYEQYF
NA	TRBV7-9	TRBD2	TRBJ2-3	TGTGCCAGCAGCTCCGTTAGCGGGGCTAGCACAGATACGCAGTATTTT	CASSSVSGASTDTQYF
NA	TRBV19	TRBD1	TRBJ1-2	TGTGCCAGTAGTATAGCGACAGGGGCTAACTATGGCTACACCTTC	CASSIATGANYGYTF
NA	TRBV4-1	TRBD1	TRBJ1-4	TGCGCCAGCAGCCAGCCCGGGACAGGGGTCCAAAAGCTGTTTTTT	CASSQPGTGVQKLFF
NA	TRBV5-1	TRBD2	TRBJ2-3	TGCGCCAGCAGCCAAGCGGGGGGACTAGGGTTAAATACGCAGTATTTT	CASSQAGGLGLNTQYF
NA	TRBV6-1	NA	TRBJ1-4	TGTGCCAGCAGTGAAGTGCCCCCCCAGAAACTGTTTTTT	CASSEVPPQKLFF
NA	TRBV7-2	TRBD1	TRBJ2-1	TGTGCCAGCAGCCCCGACAGGGGGGAATACAATGAGCAGTTCTTC	CASSPDRGEYNEQFF
NA	TRBV6-5	TRBD1	TRBJ2-5	TGTGCCAGCAGCAAGGGACAGCACATGGCGACCCAGTACTTC	CASSKGQHMATQYF
NA	TRBV28	NA	TRBJ2-3	TGTGCCAGCAGTGCAGGGATCTCGGATACGCAGTATTTT	CASSAGISDTQYF
NA	TRBV28	TRBD1	TRBJ2-7	TGTGCCAGCGCCGGGACAGGGGGGGCCTACGAGCAGTACTTC	CASAGTGGAYEQYF
NA	TRBV19	TRBD2	TRBJ2-1	TGTGCCAGTAGTATGGGGGACTATTACTACAATGAGCAGTTCTTC	CASSMGDYYYNEQFF
NA	TRBV12-3/TRBV12-4	NA	TRBJ1-1	TGTGCCAGCACCCCCGACTGGGACACTGAAGCTTTCTTT	CASTPDWDTEAFF
few	TRBV7-3	TRBD1	TRBJ2-2	TGTGCCAGCAGCCAGACAGGGTCCACCGGGGAGCTGTTTTTT	CASSQTGSTGELFF
NA	TRBV27	TRBD1	TRBJ1-1	TGTGCCAGCAGTTTAATGGAGGGGGCGAGGACTGAAGCTTTCTTT	CASSLMEGARTEAFF
NA	TRBV19	TRBD1	TRBJ2-7	TGTGCCAGTAGTATTCGGGACAGGGTCAGCGGAGAGCAGTACTTC	CASSIRDRVSGEQYF
NA	TRBV18	NA	TRBJ1-4	TGTGCCAGCTCACCGTCTCCGGGACTGAGAAATGAAAAACTGTTTTTT	CASSPSPGLRNEKLFF